A single sample gave rise to the 3 T cell receptor beta chains below, sequenced in a study of blood T cell repertoires in COVID-19. Only in-frame clones appear in the TCRdb table, and some are missing; sequencing was by immunoSEQ multiplex PCR. The sample includes more than 70,000 clones, more than 75% seen only once; the top ten take nearly 25%. The sample was peripheral blood. The receptors stem from a human donor in a cohort sampled during active COVID-19.

CDR3 protein: CASSPPSGHYEQYF. For the CDR3, the DNA is TGTGCCAGCAGCCCCCCTAGCGGCCACTACGAGCAGTACTTC. V is TRBV3-1 (or the pseudogene TRBV3-2) and J is TRBJ2-7, with 7 bases aligning to TRBD2. Germline CDR1 LGHDT, CDR2 YNNKEL (reference sequence). With V trimmed by 4 bases and J by 3 bases, 6 bases remained unmatched. The CDR3 contains 14 residues.

This chain joins TRBV3-1 (or the pseudogene TRBV3-2) and TRBJ2-1, with 14 bases matching TRBD2. Germline loops: CDR1 LGHDT, CDR2 YNNKEL (reference sequence). This CDR3 has 18 amino acids. V lost 4 bases to trimming and J lost 5 bases; unmatched junction nucleotides: 10. In DNA, the CDR3 is TGTGCCAGCAGCCGACGGACTAGCGGGAGGCCCGGTCACAATGAGCAGTTCTTC. It specifies CASSRRTSGRPGHNEQFF.

The gene calls are TRBV7-9 and TRBJ1-4; 8 bases fit TRBD1. With V trimmed by 10 bases and J by 5 bases, 12 bases remained unmatched. There are 15 residues in the CDR3. Germline V gene data show CDR1 as SEHNR and CDR2 as FQNEAQ (reference sequence). The CDR3, as DNA: TGTGCCAACCCGACAGGGGTGGGACCCAATGAAAAACTGTTTTTT. This codes for CANPTGVGPNEKLFF.